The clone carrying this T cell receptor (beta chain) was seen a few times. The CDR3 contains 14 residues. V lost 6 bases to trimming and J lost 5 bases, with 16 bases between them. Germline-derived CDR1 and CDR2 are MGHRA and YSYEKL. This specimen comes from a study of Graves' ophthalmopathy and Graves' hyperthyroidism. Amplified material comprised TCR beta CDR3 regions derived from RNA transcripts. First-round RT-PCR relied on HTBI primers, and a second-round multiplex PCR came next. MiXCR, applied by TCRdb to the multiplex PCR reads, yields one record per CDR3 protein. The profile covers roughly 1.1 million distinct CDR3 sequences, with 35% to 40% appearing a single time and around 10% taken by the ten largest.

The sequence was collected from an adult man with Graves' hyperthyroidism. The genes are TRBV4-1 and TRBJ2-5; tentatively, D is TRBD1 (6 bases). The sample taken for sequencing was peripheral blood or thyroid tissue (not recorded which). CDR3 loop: CASSEIRGTETQYF. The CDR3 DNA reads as TGCGCCAGCAGTGAAATAAGGGGGACGGAGACCCAGTACTTC.